Sequencing of this T cell receptor beta chain was carried out in a study of vaccination effects on CD4 cells after COVID-19. Whole-study context: Wells each received some 2.2 million PBMC, cultured with approximately 9.7 IU/ml IL-2 and about 10 ug/ml peptides.

At the end of about ten days of culture, CD4+ T cells were isolated. Regarding this clone: Antigen: not known.

Assay: immunoSEQ multiplex PCR; the TCRdb copy retains only in-frame clones and omits some. The sample consists of 50,000 to 75,000 clones, under 85% of them appearing once. Points from the study as a whole: New vaccine-induced clones dominated convalescents' post-vaccine spike-reactive clones.

Per germline, CDR1 SGHRS and CDR2 YFSETQ. After removal of 4 bases from V and 1 base from J, the junction contained 7 bases not matched to a gene. The CDR3 covers 16 residues. The V gene is TRBV5-1, the J gene TRBJ2-1, with TRBD1 matching over 8 bases. Sequencing used CD4+ T cells from PBMCs cultured without peptide, obtained before COVID-19 vaccination. The receptor was derived from a human donor who had a prior SARS-CoV-2 infection. The DNA of the CDR3 is TGCGCCAGCAGCACGAAAACAGGGGGATCCTACAATGAGCAGTTCTTC. Its protein product is CASSTKTGGSYNEQFF.